This TCR beta chain was found in a study of T-cell memory formation after mild COVID-19. Overall study findings and caveats: Pre-infection memory already had some responding clones, implying cross-reactive memory joined.

TCR alpha and TCR beta cDNA libraries with sample barcodes and UMIs came from 5'RACE using constant-segment primers. TCRdb redid the calling of the 5' RACE reads with MiXCR, one entry per CDR3 protein. The repertoire consists of approximately 250,000 distinct CDR3 sequences, with 16% occurring once and the leading ten covering roughly 21%. The CDR3 extends over 15 amino acids. The ends lost 4 bases at V and 2 bases at J; junction bases unmatched: 8. Germline loops: CDR1 SQVTM, CDR2 ANQGSEA. This clonotype showed up just a few times. The antigen is undetermined. The rearrangement uses TRBV29-1 and TRBJ2-1, with TRBD1 identical over 7 bases. This clonotype originated in a young man who had mild COVID-19 (a few samples of this study predate the infection). Cell type and time point are not known. Specimen: PBMCs or a T cell subset sorted from them (not recorded which). CDR3 loop: CSVVGGRGTYNEQFF. The CDR3 DNA reads as TGCAGCGTTGTAGGGGGCAGGGGGACCTACAATGAGCAGTTCTTC.